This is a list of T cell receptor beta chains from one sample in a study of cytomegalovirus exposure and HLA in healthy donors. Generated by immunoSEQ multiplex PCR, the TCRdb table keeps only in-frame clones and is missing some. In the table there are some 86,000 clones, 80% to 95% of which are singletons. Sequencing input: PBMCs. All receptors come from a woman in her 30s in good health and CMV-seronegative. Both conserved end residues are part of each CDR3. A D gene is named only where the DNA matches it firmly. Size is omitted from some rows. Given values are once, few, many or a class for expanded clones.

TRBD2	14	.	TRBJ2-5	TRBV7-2	CASSLGTILETQYF	TGTGCCAGCAGCCTTGGGACTATCCTAGAGACCCAGTACTTC
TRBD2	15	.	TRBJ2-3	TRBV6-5	CASSYGIGRTDTQYF	TGTGCCAGCAGTTACGGGATCGGGAGGACAGATACGCAGTATTTT
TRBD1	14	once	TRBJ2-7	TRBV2	CASRGQGVSYEQYF	TGTGCCAGCAGAGGACAGGGGGTGTCCTACGAGCAGTACTTC
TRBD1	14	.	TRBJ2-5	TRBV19	CAVRDRGREQTQYF	TGTGCCGTCCGGGACAGGGGACGGGAGCAGACCCAGTACTTC
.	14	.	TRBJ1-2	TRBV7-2	CASSLAGTLYGYTF	TGTGCCAGCAGCTTGGCCGGGACTCTCTATGGCTACACCTTC
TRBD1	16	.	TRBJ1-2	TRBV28	CASSPGQALTNYGYTF	TGTGCCAGCAGCCCTGGACAGGCCCTAACTAACTATGGCTACACCTTC
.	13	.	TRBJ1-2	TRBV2	CATLDRRGYGYTF	TGTGCCACCCTGGACCGCCGGGGCTATGGCTACACCTTC
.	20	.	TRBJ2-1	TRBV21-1	CASSKERGRDRERTYNEQFF	TGTGCCAGCAGCAAAGAGAGGGGGCGGGACAGGGAAAGAACCTACAATGAGCAGTTCTTC
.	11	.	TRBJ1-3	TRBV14	CASSGWNTIYF	TGTGCCAGCTCGGGGTGGAACACCATATATTTT
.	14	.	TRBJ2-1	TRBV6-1	CASGARGSYNEQFF	TGTGCCAGCGGGGCTCGTGGCTCCTACAATGAGCAGTTCTTC
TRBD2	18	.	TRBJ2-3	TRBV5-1	CASSFGASGRNEGDTQYF	TGCGCCAGCAGCTTTGGGGCCAGCGGGAGGAACGAAGGAGATACGCAGTATTTT
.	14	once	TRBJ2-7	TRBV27	CASSPQGGVYEQYF	TGTGCCAGCAGTCCACAGGGTGGGGTTTACGAGCAGTACTTC